Following are 22 T cell receptor beta chains from one sample sequenced in a study of CD8 T cells in Susac syndrome. When the RNA was reverse transcribed, random hexamers were used with an input of about 0.5 to 1 ug. One entry per CDR3 protein, called by TCRdb with MiXCR from the immunoSEQ multiplex PCR reads. The data hold 150,000 to 200,000 distinct CDR3 sequences, with about 93% observed a single time. The specimen was CD4+ T cells from PBMCs. All receptors come from a human donor in good health.

This sequence joins TRBV4-1 and TRBJ2-4, with 10 positions matching TRBD2. After removal of 2 bases from V and 1 base from J, the junction contained 20 bases not matched to a gene. Germline CDR1 reads MGHRA; CDR2 reads YSYEKL. The length of the CDR3 is 22 residues. CDR3 amino acids: CASSQLSNQGSGGNTAKNIQYF. CDR3 nucleotide sequence: TGCGCCAGCAGCCAACTCTCGAATCAGGGTAGCGGGGGGAATACGGCCAAAAACATTCAGTACTTC.

V gene TRBV4-1 combines with J gene TRBJ2-5; 7 nucleotides align to TRBD2. CDR1 is MGHRA, CDR2 YSYEKL, per germline. The CDR3 is made up of 18 amino acids. The V gene end was trimmed by 0 bases and the J gene end by 3 bases; junction bases not matched to a gene: 13. CDR3 coding DNA: TGCGCCAGCAGCCAAGATCCAGCGGGGTCTACTACTGAAGAGACCCAGTACTTC. Residues: CASSQDPAGSTTEETQYF.

This clonotype appeared once. The chain combines TRBV3-1 with TRBJ1-5; 8 bases align to TRBD1. The V gene's germline CDR1 is LGHDT and CDR2 YNNKEL (reference sequence). The CDR3 covers 13 residues. V was pared by 6 bases and J by 6 bases, with 4 bases of the junction left unmatched. The CDR3 protein is CASSQDRAQPQHF. For the CDR3, the DNA is TGTGCCAGCAGTCAGGACAGGGCTCAGCCCCAGCATTTT.

This chain links TRBV5-1 with TRBJ1-2, with 7 nucleotides matching TRBD1. The J segment lost 0 bases and the V segment lost 3 bases, leaving 2 bases of the junction unmatched. Germline-derived CDR1 and CDR2 are SGHRS and YFSETQ. CDR3 length: 14 residues. The CDR3 DNA follows: TGCGCCAGCAGCTCGGGACAGCCTAACTATGGCTACACCTTC. It specifies CASSSGQPNYGYTF.

The chain combines TRBV3-1 with TRBJ2-1; 9 bases are shared with TRBD1. The length of the CDR3 is 16 residues. CDR1 and CDR2 (germline): LGHDT, YNNKEL (reference sequence). V dropped 1 base and J dropped 5; count of bases not matched to a gene: 6. Written as DNA, the CDR3 is TGTGCCAGCAGCCAAGCTGGGGGGACAGGGAACAATGAGCAGTTCTTC. Its translation: CASSQAGGTGNNEQFF.

The chain employs TRBV27 and TRBJ2-7; 7 bases are a match to TRBD1. The V gene end was trimmed by 5 bases and the J gene end by 7 bases; junction bases not matched to a gene: 14. The CDR3 runs 15 residues. The germline V gene encodes CDR1 MNHEY and CDR2 SMNVEV (reference sequence). CDR3 DNA: TGTGCCAGCAGTGGGACAGACAGCCTTGGGGGTGAGCAGTACTTC. As protein: CASSGTDSLGGEQYF.

The V call is TRBV6-5, the J call TRBJ2-1, with D perhaps matching TRBD2 (6 bases). From germline, CDR1 is MNHEY and CDR2 SVGAGI. This CDR3 has 18 residues. V was cut by 2 bases and J by 3 bases, with 20 bases left in between. CDR3 DNA: TGTGCCAGCAGTTACGCGGTTGGGAGGACTACGGACTACAATGAGCAGTTCTTC. As protein: CASSYAVGRTTDYNEQFF.

V gene TRBV2 combines with J gene TRBJ2-7; D remains unclear. V was shortened by 4 bases and J by 5 bases, with 6 bases between the two germline ends. The CDR3 loop spans 11 amino acids. The germline V gene has CDR1 SNHLY and CDR2 FYNNEI. The CDR3 region has the DNA TGTGCCAGCAGTGCGTATAACGAGCAGTACTTC. Translated, it gives CASSAYNEQYF.

The gene calls are TRBV12-5 and TRBJ2-2, with D maybe TRBD2 (6 bases). CDR1 LGHNT and CDR2 FRNRAP come from the germline V gene. This CDR3 comprises 15 residues. Trimming took 6 bases from V and 0 from J, leaving 11 bases between them. The chain's CDR3 is CASGYSGTNTGELFF. CDR3 sequence (DNA): TGTGCTAGTGGATATAGCGGAACGAACACCGGGGAGCTGTTTTTT.

The chain recombines TRBV7-2 with TRBJ1-1; D gene unclear. The CDR3 loop spans 13 amino acids. The V end was cut by 3 bases, the J end by 9 bases, with 14 bases between. The germline V gene encodes CDR1 SGHTA and CDR2 FQGNSA. The CDR3 region is CASSFGWQLQAFF. The CDR3 DNA reads as TGTGCCAGCAGCTTTGGGTGGCAGCTCCAAGCTTTCTTT.

This rearrangement joins TRBV20-1 to TRBJ1-2, with 10 nucleotides matching TRBD1. The CDR3 runs 15 residues. The germline V gene encodes CDR1 DFQATT and CDR2 SNEGSKA (reference sequence). CDR3 loop: CSLPPVGQGIYGYTF. The CDR3 DNA reads TGCAGCTTACCCCCGGTGGGACAGGGGATCTATGGCTACACCTTC.

This sequence joins TRBV18 and TRBJ2-1; 7 bases fit TRBD1. The trim removed 4 bases at V and 8 bases at J, leaving 8 bases unmatched. CDR1 KGHSH and CDR2 LQKENI come from the germline V gene. This CDR3 contains 14 residues. The CDR3 loop is CASSQGEGAYEQFF. CDR3 DNA sequence: TGTGCCAGCTCACAGGGTGAGGGGGCGTATGAGCAGTTCTTC.

The chain is built from TRBV20-1 and TRBJ2-7; maybe TRBD2 (5 bases). V gave up 3 bases and J gave up 2 bases, with 8 bases separating them. This CDR3 has 12 amino acids. CDR1 is DFQATT, CDR2 SNEGSKA, per germline (reference sequence). In DNA, the CDR3 is TGCAGTGCTAGCTCCGGGGCCTACGAGCAGTACTTC. It encodes CSASSGAYEQYF.

The chain recombines TRBV3-1 with TRBJ1-2; 8 nucleotides match TRBD1. CDR1 and CDR2 from the germline V gene are LGHDT and YNNKEL (reference sequence). There are 13 residues in the CDR3. V shed 4 bases, J shed 8 bases, and the junction held 6 bases outside the gene matches. The CDR3, as DNA: TGTGCCAGCAGCCCCAGGGGGCGGGACGGCTACACCTTC. Protein: CASSPRGRDGYTF.

The chain has TRBV6-1 and TRBJ2-5, with TRBD2 identical over 7 bases. This CDR3 has 15 amino acids. V was clipped by 5 bases and J by 1 base; unmatched bases: 7. The germline V gene encodes CDR1 MNHNS and CDR2 SASEGT. CDR3 amino acids: CASSRGDYRQETQYF. In DNA form, the CDR3 reads TGTGCCAGCAGTCGGGGGGACTATCGCCAAGAGACCCAGTACTTC.

This clonotype has just one count. The chain joins TRBV7-9 to TRBJ1-2; 9 bases match TRBD1. The germline V gene has CDR1 SEHNR and CDR2 FQNEAQ (reference sequence). The CDR3 is 16 amino acids. The V segment lost 5 bases and the J segment 4 bases; nucleotides outside the gene matches: 11. CDR3 nucleotides: TGTGCCAGCAGCCCCTCTCGGACAGGGGATACCTATGGCTACACCTTC. As protein: CASSPSRTGDTYGYTF.

This chain connects TRBV5-1 to TRBJ2-1, with 8 positions matching TRBD2. The germline V gene has CDR1 SGHRS and CDR2 YFSETQ. This CDR3 region has 16 residues. V trimming: 5 bases; J trimming: 7 bases; junction bases outside the gene matches: 14. The CDR3 spells CASSLHAGGRGNEQFF. In DNA form, the CDR3 reads TGCGCCAGCAGTTTACATGCGGGGGGAAGGGGTAATGAGCAGTTCTTC.

This clonotype has just one count. The V gene is TRBV14, the J gene TRBJ2-5, with D possibly matching TRBD2 (5 bases). This CDR3 is built from 14 residues. V was pared by 4 bases and J by 1 base, with 10 bases between. Germline V lookup: CDR1 SGHDN, CDR2 FVKESK. As DNA, the CDR3 is TGTGCCAGCAGCCGCGGACTCCTCCAAGAGACCCAGTACTTC. This encodes CASSRGLLQETQYF.

The V gene is TRBV7-2, the J gene TRBJ1-6; D is possibly TRBD1 (6 bases). The V end lost 3 bases, the J end lost 7 bases, and 13 bases lay between the germline ends. Germline CDR1 is SGHTA and CDR2 is FQGNSA. The CDR3 sequence is 15 residues long. The CDR3 nucleotides read TGTGCCAGCAGCTTCCTGGGGGGGCTCAATTCACCCCTCCACTTT. It yields the protein CASSFLGGLNSPLHF. Combining the CDR3 with reference TRBV7-2 and TRBJ1-6 gives the whole variable domain GAGVSQSPSNKVTEKGKDVELRCDPISGHTALYWYRQSLGQGLEFLIYFQGNSAPDKSGLPSDRFSAERTGGSVSTLTIQRTQQEDSAVYLCASSFLGGLNSPLHFGNGTRLTVT.

The chain is built from TRBV5-1 and TRBJ1-1; D gene unclear. The germline CDR1 and CDR2 sequences are SGHRS and YFSETQ. This CDR3 has 14 residues. With 1 base removed from V and 5 bases from J, the gap between germline ends came to 12 bases. CDR3 nucleotides: TGCGCCAGCAGCTTGTCAGGAGGGAAAACTGAAGCTTTCTTT. This encodes CASSLSGGKTEAFF.

The chain carries TRBV19 and TRBJ1-6; 7 bases match TRBD1. V dropped 5 bases and J dropped 6; count of bases not matched to a gene: 7. CDR1 and CDR2 (germline): LNHDA, SQIVND (reference sequence). The CDR3 is 15 residues long. The CDR3 is CASSDRQGGNSPLHF. The CDR3 nucleotides are TGTGCCAGTAGTGATCGACAGGGAGGTAATTCACCCCTCCACTTT.

V usage is TRBV2 and J usage is TRBJ1-6; no reliable D call. Germline CDR1 and CDR2: SNHLY and FYNNEI. This CDR3 is built from 12 residues. V lost 8 bases and J lost 6, with 8 bases in between. CDR3 DNA: TGTGCCAGCTATTGGGGTAATTCACCCCTCCACTTT. This codes for CASYWGNSPLHF.